What follows are 4 T cell receptor beta chains derived from one specimen sequenced in a study of OX40 agonist ivuxolimab in advanced cancers. Profiling relied on immunoSEQ multiplex PCR, and the TCRdb table lists in-frame clones only, not all of them. The sample holds about 66,000 clones, around 83% seen once. This sample comprised CD4+ or CD8+ T cells sorted from blood, obtained in a trial of the OX40 agonist ivuxolimab. These receptors came from an adult with an advanced solid tumor such as melanoma, head and neck, liver or kidney cancer.

The chain couples TRBV19 to TRBJ1-2; D gene unclear. The CDR3 contains 11 residues. Germline V CDR1 and CDR2: LNHDA, SQIVND (reference sequence). Deletions cut 3 bases from V and 8 bases from J, with 7 bases between. DNA of the CDR3: TGTGCCAGTAGTATCGGGCGAGGCTACACCTTC. This codes for CASSIGRGYTF.

V usage is TRBV11-2 and J usage is TRBJ2-1, with TRBD2 identical over 13 bases. From germline, CDR1 is SGHAT and CDR2 FQNNGV. The CDR3 has 16 amino acids. V lost 5 bases, J lost 3 bases, and 4 bases stayed unmatched. CDR3 loop: CASSRTSGGNYNEQFF. CDR3 bases: TGTGCCAGCAGCCGGACTAGCGGGGGAAACTACAATGAGCAGTTCTTC.

The DNA for the CDR3 is TGTGCCAGCAGAGTGGGACAGATCACCGGGGAGCTGTTTTTT. It specifies CASRVGQITGELFF. This chain uses TRBV6-1 with TRBJ2-2, with 7 bases matching TRBD1. Unmatched junction bases numbered 5, after V lost 6 bases and J lost 4 bases. CDR1 and CDR2 (germline): MNHNS, SASEGT. The CDR3 has 14 amino acids.

The chain combines TRBV18 with TRBJ2-7; 7 bases are shared with TRBD1. Trimming took 4 bases from V and 2 from J; bases not matched to a gene: 5. This CDR3 spans 14 amino acids. In germline, CDR1 is KGHSH, CDR2 LQKENI. CDR3 amino acids: CASSLTGNPYEQYV. DNA for the CDR3: TGTGCCAGCTCACTGACAGGGAACCCCTACGAGCAGTACGTC.